The 20 T cell receptor beta chains presented below share a single source sample, sequenced in a study of T-cell reconstitution after alpha-beta-depleted transplantation in children. Unique molecular identifiers were incorporated into the prepared TCRbeta library. In TCRdb, the PCR reads were re-called with MiXCR into one record per CDR3 protein. The sample has around 500,000 distinct CDR3 sequences; 23% are singletons. Sequenced here: PBMCs, mostly from graft donor cells, sampled 360 days after TCRalphabeta/CD19-depleted stem cell transplant. The receptors come from a boy in the first two years of life who had a stem cell transplant for acute myeloid leukemia, so the T cells may come from the graft donor.

In its sample, this clonotype was seen many times. The chain uses TRBV20-1 and TRBJ1-3, with 7 bases identical to TRBD1. This CDR3 has 14 amino acids. Per germline, CDR1 DFQATT and CDR2 SNEGSKA (reference sequence). The V gene end was trimmed by 2 bases and the J gene end by 6 bases; junction bases not matched to a gene: 7. CDR3 amino acids: CSARNHRGENTIYF. Here the CDR3 DNA reads TGCAGTGCTAGAAACCACAGGGGTGAAAACACCATATATTTT.

This chain uses TRBV20-1 with TRBJ2-7; TRBD2 matches 7 bases. V dropped 1 base and J dropped 6; count of bases not matched to a gene: 6. CDR1 DFQATT and CDR2 SNEGSKA come from the germline V gene (reference sequence). This CDR3 has 13 residues. The CDR3 is CSARVGGGGEQYF. The CDR3 DNA reads TGCAGTGCTAGAGTTGGCGGGGGAGGCGAGCAGTACTTC.

This clonotype was recorded many times. The J gene is TRBJ1-1, the V gene TRBV20-1; no clear D gene. V was trimmed by 3 bases and J by 1 base, leaving 3 bases between them. Germline CDR1 is DFQATT and CDR2 is SNEGSKA (reference sequence). CDR3 size: 11 residues. CDR3 loop: CSARANTEAFF. CDR3 DNA: TGCAGTGCTAGGGCGAACACTGAAGCTTTCTTT.

At least ten counts were recorded for this clonotype. The chain uses TRBV7-7 and TRBJ2-3; the match to TRBD2 covers 13 bases. This CDR3 is built from 16 residues. With 5 bases clipped from V and 8 bases from J, the junction kept 10 bases outside the gene matches. The germline gives CDR1 SSHAT, CDR2 FNYEAQ (reference sequence). CDR3 sequence (DNA): TGTGCCAGCAGCCCCGGACTAGCGGGGGCGGTTAGTACGCAGTATTTT. Encoded protein: CASSPGLAGAVSTQYF.

This clonotype was counted at least ten times. J is TRBJ2-1 and V is TRBV4-2; tentatively, D is TRBD2 (5 bases). V was pared by 3 bases and J by 0 bases, with 9 bases between. The CDR3 loop spans 15 amino acids. The germline V gene has CDR1 LGHNA and CDR2 YNFKEQ. The CDR3 coding sequence is TGTGCCAGCAGCCAGGACTTGAGCTCCTACAATGAGCAGTTCTTC. This translates into CASSQDLSSYNEQFF.

This clonotype was seen a few times. The V and J genes are TRBV4-1 and TRBJ2-5, with a tentative D call TRBD2 (5 bases). Trimming took off 4 bases at V and 5 bases at J, with 17 bases between the two ends. The V gene's germline CDR1 is MGHRA and CDR2 YSYEKL. The CDR3 covers 15 residues. CDR3 coding DNA: TGCGCCAGCAGCCCCGGACTGACGAATGAGGAGACCCAGTACTTC. Amino acids: CASSPGLTNEETQYF.

This clonotype was seen only a few times. The CDR3 is CASSLREPGLAGQETQYF. The CDR3 coding sequence is TGCGCCAGCAGCTTACGGGAACCGGGACTAGCGGGGCAAGAGACCCAGTACTTC. The V gene is TRBV4-1, the J gene TRBJ2-5; 13 nucleotides agree with TRBD2. With V trimmed by 5 bases and J by 2 bases, 11 bases remained unmatched. The CDR3 is 18 residues long. Per germline, CDR1 MGHRA and CDR2 YSYEKL.

The chain combines TRBV4-1 with TRBJ1-1; 9 nucleotides agree with TRBD1. The CDR3 consists of 15 residues. V lost 1 base and J lost 4; bases outside the gene matches: 4. Germline CDR1 MGHRA, CDR2 YSYEKL. The CDR3 region has the DNA TGCGCCAGCAGCCAAGCGGGACAGGGAGGCACTGAAGCTTTCTTT. Translating gives CASSQAGQGGTEAFF.

This clonotype has just one count. The chain combines TRBV12-3 or TRBV12-4 with TRBJ2-1, with 10 bases identical to TRBD2. The ends lost 3 bases at V and 10 bases at J; junction bases unmatched: 6. The CDR3 consists of 14 residues. The CDR3 sequence is CASSLERGGTEQFF. CDR3 coding DNA: TGTGCCAGCAGTTTGGAGCGGGGGGGCACCGAGCAGTTCTTC.

This clonotype was found a few times. The rearrangement joins TRBV29-1 to TRBJ1-1; no definite D call. The germline gives CDR1 SQVTM, CDR2 ANQGSEA. With 6 bases removed from V and 2 bases from J, the gap between germline ends came to 13 bases. The CDR3 length is 13 residues. CDR3 residues: CSVAQRFNTEAFF. The CDR3 region has the DNA TGCAGCGTCGCCCAGAGGTTCAACACTGAAGCTTTCTTT.

This clonotype was seen ten or more times. The chain links TRBV29-1 to TRBJ2-2; 9 nucleotides line up with TRBD1. Germline CDR1 reads SQVTM; CDR2 reads ANQGSEA. This CDR3 comprises 14 residues. The V segment lost 6 bases and the J segment 3 bases; nucleotides outside the gene matches: 5. In DNA, the CDR3 is TGCAGCGTAGGACAGGGGACTTACACCGGGGAGCTGTTTTTT. Protein product: CSVGQGTYTGELFF.

The chain uses TRBV20-1 and TRBJ2-5; 8 nucleotides align to TRBD1. The V and J ends lost 4 bases and 2 bases, in that order; junction bases with no gene match: 6. Per germline, CDR1 DFQATT and CDR2 SNEGSKA (reference sequence). This CDR3 spans 14 amino acids. The DNA for the CDR3 is TGCAGTGCTACCGGGACAGGCGTTCAAGAGACCCAGTACTTC. Its translation: CSATGTGVQETQYF.

The chain combines TRBV7-2 with TRBJ2-7; D perhaps matches TRBD1 (6 bases). This CDR3 is 15 amino acids long. CDR1 is SGHTA, CDR2 FQGNSA, per germline. Trimming left V 5 bases short and J 6 bases short, with 20 bases between. For the CDR3, the DNA is TGTGCCAGCAGCCTAGGCCCGACAGGAACTGCCGAGCAGTACTTC. Residues: CASSLGPTGTAEQYF.

This clonotype came up a few times. The V call is TRBV10-3, the J call TRBJ1-2; a possible D gene is TRBD1 (6 bases). The germline CDR1 and CDR2 sequences are ENHRY and SYGVKD. The CDR3 totals 18 residues. V lost 0 bases, J lost 1 base, and 18 bases lay in between. The CDR3 spells CAISESNSGVNVNYGYTF. The DNA of the CDR3 is TGTGCCATCAGTGAGTCGAATTCAGGGGTGAACGTTAACTATGGCTACACCTTC.

J is TRBJ1-2 and V is TRBV12-3 or TRBV12-4, with D maybe TRBD1 (5 bases). The CDR3 contains 14 residues. V was shortened by 3 bases and J by 6 bases, with 14 bases between the two germline ends. The CDR3 loop reads CASSFQGEGNGYTF. The CDR3 nucleotides are TGTGCCAGCAGTTTCCAAGGGGAAGGGAATGGCTACACCTTC.

This clonotype was picked up many times. This chain joins TRBV28 and TRBJ1-5, with D possibly being TRBD1 (5 bases). The CDR3 sequence is 13 residues long. V lost 7 bases and J 5 bases, leaving 12 bases between the germline ends. Per germline, CDR1 MDHEN and CDR2 SYDVKM. The CDR3 loop reads CASTSGRYQPQHF. As DNA, the CDR3 is TGTGCCAGCACCTCGGGACGCTATCAGCCCCAGCATTTT.

The CDR3 bases are TGTGCCGGAACAGGTTTAACCTCTGGAAACACCATATATTTT. Protein sequence: CAGTGLTSGNTIYF. The chain is built from TRBV12-3 or TRBV12-4 and TRBJ1-3, with TRBD1 as a possible D gene (5 bases). The V end was cut by 11 bases, the J end by 0 bases, with 14 bases between. The CDR3 extends over 14 amino acids.

This clonotype was found a few times. The chain recombines TRBV9 with TRBJ2-1, with 12 bases fitting TRBD1. V lost 4 bases and J lost 9; bases outside the gene matches: 8. The CDR3 extends over 15 amino acids. CDR1 is SGDLS, CDR2 YYNGEE, per germline. In DNA, the CDR3 is TGTGCCAGCAGCCAGGGACAGGGGGCGGTCGGTGAGCAGTTCTTC. Translating it yields CASSQGQGAVGEQFF.

CDR3 sequence (DNA): TGCAGCGTTGTCCCCAGAGGGCCCGGCGGTGGTGGCTACACCTTC. It encodes CSVVPRGPGGGGYTF. This chain links TRBV29-1 with TRBJ1-2; D not certain. The CDR3 length is 15 residues. Per the germline V gene, CDR1 is SQVTM and CDR2 is ANQGSEA. V lost 4 bases and J lost 7, with 22 bases in between.

A note on this clonotype: A read error may be the cause here, since a much bigger clone is one base away. The chain combines TRBV7-2 with TRBJ2-7; TRBD1 might be the D (5 bases). CDR1 and CDR2 (germline): SGHTA, FQGNSA. Trimming took 8 bases from V and 2 from J, leaving 16 bases between them. The CDR3 is made up of 14 amino acids. CDR3 region: CASCPQGNPYEQYF. The CDR3 DNA is TGTGCCAGCTGCCCCCAGGGAAACCCCTACGAGCAGTACTTC.